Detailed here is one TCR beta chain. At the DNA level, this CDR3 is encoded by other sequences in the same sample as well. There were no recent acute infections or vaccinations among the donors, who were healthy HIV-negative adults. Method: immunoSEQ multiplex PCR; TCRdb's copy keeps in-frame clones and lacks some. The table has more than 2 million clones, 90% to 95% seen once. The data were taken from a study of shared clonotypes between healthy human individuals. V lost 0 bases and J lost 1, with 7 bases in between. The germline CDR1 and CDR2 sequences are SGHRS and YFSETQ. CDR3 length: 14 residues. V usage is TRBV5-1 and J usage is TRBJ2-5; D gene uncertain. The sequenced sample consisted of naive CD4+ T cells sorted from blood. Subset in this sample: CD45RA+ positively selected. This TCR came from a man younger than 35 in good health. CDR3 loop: CASSLGQAQETQYF. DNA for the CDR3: TGCGCCAGCAGCTTGGGGCAGGCCCAAGAGACCCAGTACTTC.